This T cell receptor beta chain emerged from a study of cytomegalovirus exposure and HLA in healthy donors. Overall study: The early release's HLA-typed donors yielded approximately 81 million unique TCRs. The study placed around 80% of its approximately 430 genotyped donors in the Caucasian-associated ancestry cluster.

The table lists this clone with a count of one. No antigen is known for it. Primers: 60 Vbeta forward and 13 Jbeta reverse. Data came from immunoSEQ multiplex PCR; TCRdb stores just in-frame clones and leaves some out. This sample yields 70,000 to 100,000 clones, of which 67% are seen a single time; around 6.9% belongs to the top ten. Findings of the study overall: With later analysis, a missense DCLRE1C variant became linked to TCR beta V- and J-gene trimming.

The germline V gene has CDR1 SNHLY and CDR2 FYNNEI. The V gene end was trimmed by 4 bases and the J gene end by 6 bases; junction bases not matched to a gene: 10. The CDR3 loop spans 15 amino acids. This sequence joins TRBV2 and TRBJ1-2, with TRBD1 matching 8 bases. The receptor comes from a woman in her forties or fifties in good health and CMV-seropositive. The sequenced material came from PBMCs. The CDR3 bases are TGTGCCAGCAGTGGACCCCGGACAGGGCGTAATGGCTACACCTTC. It is translated as CASSGPRTGRNGYTF.